The 22 T cell receptor beta chains reported below all come from one sample, sequenced in a study of T cells in Graves' hyperthyroidism and ophthalmopathy. Amplified regions were TCR beta CDR3 sequences from RNA transcripts. HTBI primers were the set used in a first-round RT-PCR of the TCR CDR3. TCRdb analysed the multiplex PCR reads with MiXCR anew, one entry per CDR3 protein. The sample lists a few hundred thousand distinct CDR3 sequences; about 45% were seen once. The source material was peripheral blood or thyroid tissue (not recorded which). The receptors derive from a woman aged 18-35 years with Graves' hyperthyroidism.

This clonotype was seen only a few times. V and J are TRBV6-5 and TRBJ1-3; 8 bases are a match to TRBD1. Germline CDR1 reads MNHEY; CDR2 reads SVGAGI. J lost 6 bases, V lost 11 bases, and 9 bases had no gene match. CDR3 length: 13 residues. CDR3 region: CAANRGVENTIYF. The CDR3 DNA reads TGTGCCGCGAACAGGGGGGTAGAAAACACCATATATTTT.

The chain carries TRBV24-1 and TRBJ2-7; 14 bases map to TRBD2. Germline V gene lookup returns CDR1 KGHDR and CDR2 SFDVKD. With 4 bases clipped from V and 7 bases from J, the junction kept 8 bases outside the gene matches. CDR3 length: 16 amino acids. The CDR3 reads CATSDTGTSGRNEQYF. For the CDR3, the DNA is TGTGCCACCAGTGACACCGGGACTAGCGGGAGAAATGAGCAGTACTTC.

This clonotype was found a few times. Possible read error: a much larger clone is one base away. V usage is TRBV7-2 and J usage is TRBJ2-7; D is unclear. Germline values: CDR1 SGHTA, CDR2 FQGNSA. The CDR3 is 11 residues long. V was cut by 1 base and J by 6 bases, with 4 bases left in between. The CDR3 DNA is TGTGCCAGCAGCTTAGTCTTCGAGCAGTACTTC. Translating it yields CASSLVFEQYF. Filled out from reference TRBV7-2 and TRBJ2-7, the complete variable domain reads GAGVSQSPSNKVTEKGKDVELRCDPISGHTALYWYRQSLGQGLEFLIYFQGNSAPDKSGLPSDRFSAERTGGSVSTLTIQRTQQEDSAVYLCASSLVFEQYFGPGTRLTVT.

The J gene is TRBJ2-5, the V gene TRBV10-3; 7 bases match TRBD2. There are 15 residues in the CDR3. Unmatched junction bases numbered 8, after V lost 4 bases and J lost 3 bases. The germline V gene encodes CDR1 ENHRY and CDR2 SYGVKD. CDR3 nucleotides: TGTGCCATCAGTGTAGGCGGGGAGGGGAAAGAGACCCAGTACTTC. Encoded protein: CAISVGGEGKETQYF.

The gene calls are TRBV19 and TRBJ1-5; D remains unclear. This CDR3 spans 14 amino acids. V lost 3 bases, J lost 3 bases, and 9 bases lay in between. From germline, CDR1 is LNHDA and CDR2 SQIVND (reference sequence). DNA for the CDR3: TGTGCCAGTAGTATCACCAGGAACAATCAGCCCCAGCATTTT. It encodes CASSITRNNQPQHF.

In regard to this clonotype: The junction and the germline gene differ at one end; a read error may be behind it. The V call is TRBV15, the J call TRBJ1-2; 7 bases align to TRBD1. CDR1 LNHNV and CDR2 YYDKDF come from the germline V gene (reference sequence). The CDR3 is 15 amino acids. Here the CDR3 DNA reads TGTGCCAGCAGCCGGCCTGGGACAGAAGAGAATGGCTACACCTTC. Amino acids: CASSRPGTEENGYTF.

CDR3 nucleotides: TGTGCCAGCAACCGGGACAGGGCCGGTGAGCCCCAGCATTTT. It yields the protein CASNRDRAGEPQHF. This chain joins TRBV2 and TRBJ1-5; the match to TRBD1 covers 9 bases. This CDR3 comprises 14 residues. The germline V gene has CDR1 SNHLY and CDR2 FYNNEI. V trimming: 7 bases; J trimming: 8 bases; junction bases outside the gene matches: 9. The variable domain in full, completed from reference TRBV2 and TRBJ1-5, reads EPEVTQTPSHQVTQMGQEVILRCVPISNHLYFYWYRQILGQKVEFLVSFYNNEISEKSEIFDDQFSVERPDGSNFTLKIRSTKLEDSAMYFCASNRDRAGEPQHFGDGTRLSIL.

This sequence joins TRBV6-6 and TRBJ2-2; D not certain. V shed 7 bases and J shed 3 bases, with 9 bases lying between them. This CDR3 contains 13 residues. Germline V gene data show CDR1 as MNHNY and CDR2 as SVGAGI (reference sequence). In DNA form, the CDR3 reads TGTGCCAGCACCCCGACGGACACCGGGGAGCTGTTTTTT. Amino acid sequence: CASTPTDTGELFF.

This clonotype turned up a few times. The rearrangement uses TRBV7-4 and TRBJ2-7; 8 nucleotides match TRBD1. V gave up 6 bases and J gave up 3 bases; unmatched junction bases: 10. This CDR3 spans 15 amino acids. The germline gives CDR1 SGHVT, CDR2 SQSDAQ. CDR3 nucleotide sequence: TGTGCCAGCAGTGAATCGGCAGGGGGCTTCTACGAGCAGTACTTC. Translated: CASSESAGGFYEQYF.

This clonotype has a single count. A much larger clone differs from this one at a single base, so this may be a read error. This CDR3 is CASSDTGTQGGELFF. The CDR3, as DNA: TGTGCCAGCAGTGACACTGGGACTCAGGGAGGGGAGCTGTTTTTT. The chain is built from TRBV6-4 and TRBJ2-2, with D maybe TRBD2 (6 bases). Trimming shortened V by 2 bases and J by 8 bases, and 15 bases separated the two germline ends. This CDR3 region has 15 residues. Germline V CDR1 and CDR2: MRHNA, SNTAGT.

The chain recombines TRBV7-9 with TRBJ1-1; 8 bases match TRBD1. This CDR3 is 14 amino acids long. Trimming removed 8 bases from V and 6 bases from J; junction bases left unmatched: 11. Germline V gene sequence: CDR1 SEHNR, CDR2 FQNEAQ (reference sequence). The CDR3 DNA is TGTGCCAGCCGGCATGACAGGGGAGTCCCTGAAGCTTTCTTT. Encoded protein: CASRHDRGVPEAFF.

This clonotype turned up a few times. The J gene is TRBJ1-6, the V gene TRBV12-3 or TRBV12-4, with a weak D call TRBD1 (6 bases). The CDR3 runs to 15 residues. With 5 bases removed from V and 7 bases from J, the gap between germline ends came to 15 bases. Here the CDR3 DNA reads TGTGCCAGCAGTACTCGTACAGGGCTCAATTCACCCCTCCACTTT. Translating it yields CASSTRTGLNSPLHF.

This clonotype has more than one count but fewer than ten. The V and J genes are TRBV20-1 and TRBJ1-1; D gene unclear. Germline lookup yields CDR1 DFQATT and CDR2 SNEGSKA (reference sequence). This CDR3 is built from 14 residues. Trimming pared 1 base from V and 4 bases from J, leaving 13 bases between. The CDR3 region is CSARVSKGVTEAFF. The DNA of the CDR3 is TGCAGTGCTAGAGTATCGAAGGGAGTCACTGAAGCTTTCTTT.

This clonotype was observed at least ten times. V gene TRBV14 combines with J gene TRBJ1-5; no firm D call. Looked up from germline, CDR1 is SGHDN and CDR2 is FVKESK. V lost 3 bases to trimming and J lost 4 bases, with 7 bases between them. CDR3 length: 13 residues. CDR3 sequence (DNA): TGTGCCAGCAGCCAGAATGAAAATCAGCCCCAGCATTTT. Translated, it gives CASSQNENQPQHF. The variable domain in full, completed from reference TRBV14 and TRBJ1-5, reads EAGVTQFPSHSVIEKGQTVTLRCDPISGHDNLYWYRRVMGKEIKFLLHFVKESKQDESGMPNNRFLAERTGGTYSTLKVQPAELEDSGVYFCASSQNENQPQHFGDGTRLSIL.

This clonotype was found a few times. This sequence joins TRBV7-6 and TRBJ1-4; a possible D gene is TRBD1 (5 bases). CDR3 size: 14 residues. CDR1 and CDR2 from the germline V gene are SGHVS and FNYEAQ. V lost 4 bases and J lost 8, with 14 bases in between. CDR3 bases: TGTGCCAGCAGCTCGGGGGGGGGTCAAGAAAAACTGTTTTTT. Translated, it gives CASSSGGGQEKLFF.

This clonotype came up many times. This chain links TRBV7-9 with TRBJ1-1; 7 positions agree with TRBD1. The length of the CDR3 is 15 residues. CDR1 and CDR2 from the germline V gene are SEHNR and FQNEAQ (reference sequence). J was trimmed by 3 bases and V by 5 bases; bases with no gene match: 9. The CDR3 is CASSRRDSRDTEAFF. In nucleotides, the CDR3 is TGTGCCAGCAGCCGCCGGGACAGCCGTGACACTGAAGCTTTCTTT.

V is TRBV15 and J is TRBJ2-7; the D gene is possibly TRBD1 (6 bases). Germline V gene data show CDR1 as LNHNV and CDR2 as YYDKDF (reference sequence). V was cut by 3 bases and J by 4 bases, with 13 bases left in between. This CDR3 comprises 14 residues. The chain's CDR3 is CATSRRDRTYEQYF. In DNA, the CDR3 is TGTGCCACCAGCAGGCGCGACAGGACTTACGAGCAGTACTTC.

This clonotype was found a few times. V and J are TRBV9 and TRBJ2-5; TRBD2 matches 14 bases. V trimming: 3 bases; J trimming: 3 bases; junction bases outside the gene matches: 4. There are 16 residues in the CDR3. Germline CDR1 is SGDLS and CDR2 is YYNGEE. The CDR3 is CASSESGLAGEETQYF. In DNA, the CDR3 is TGTGCCAGCAGCGAGTCGGGACTAGCGGGAGAAGAGACCCAGTACTTC.

The chain carries TRBV6-4 and TRBJ1-1; TRBD1 matches at 11 bases. J lost 4 bases, V lost 2 bases, and 3 bases had no gene match. Germline V gene lookup returns CDR1 MRHNA and CDR2 SNTAGT. CDR3 length: 15 residues. CDR3 coding DNA: TGTGCCAGCAGTGACGGACAGGGGGCGAGCACTGAAGCTTTCTTT. Translation: CASSDGQGASTEAFF.

The chain carries TRBV15 and TRBJ1-1, with D perhaps matching TRBD1 (5 bases). The CDR3 runs to 14 residues. CDR1 is LNHNV, CDR2 YYDKDF, per germline (reference sequence). V lost 1 base to trimming and J lost 4 bases, with 10 bases between them. For the CDR3, the DNA is TGTGCCACCAGCAGAGCAGGGCTACGCACTGAAGCTTTCTTT. Translated, it gives CATSRAGLRTEAFF.

This sequence joins TRBV10-3 and TRBJ1-1; D possibly corresponds to TRBD1 (6 bases). V shed 2 bases and J shed 8 bases, with 12 bases lying between them. Germline values: CDR1 ENHRY, CDR2 SYGVKD. The CDR3 extends over 13 amino acids. CDR3 sequence: CAISETGSGEAFF. The CDR3 DNA is TGTGCCATCAGTGAGACAGGGTCGGGGGAAGCTTTCTTT.

Only a few counts were recorded for this clonotype. The J gene is TRBJ1-5, the V gene TRBV19, with D possibly matching TRBD1 (6 bases). CDR3 length equals 15 residues. Trimming cost V 5 bases and J 6 bases, with 17 bases left between them. The V gene's germline CDR1 is LNHDA and CDR2 SQIVND (reference sequence). CDR3 in amino acids: CASSPGAGVIQPQHF. The DNA of the CDR3 is TGTGCCAGTAGTCCCGGGGCAGGGGTTATTCAGCCCCAGCATTTT. The full variable domain, with the rest looked up from reference TRBV19 and TRBJ1-5, is DGGITQSPKYLFRKEGQNVTLSCEQNLNHDAMYWYRQDPGQGLRLIYYSQIVNDFQKGDIAEGYSVSREKKESFPLTVTSAQKNPTAFYLCASSPGAGVIQPQHFGDGTRLSIL.